This record looks at one T cell receptor beta chain sequence and its context. The germline CDR1 and CDR2 sequences are SGHDN and FVKESK. This CDR3 contains 15 residues. Trimming took off 5 bases at V and 11 bases at J, with 22 bases between the two ends. Study members were between about 18 and 89 years old and lived in about two dozen US regions. Assignments of participants to cohorts depended upon their own reported clinical history. This sample is drawn from a study of blood T cell repertoires in COVID-19. Looking at the study overall: Samples came from the United States, Italy and Spain, spanning acute and convalescent COVID-19. The cDNA or gDNA used as material had been derived from T cells, B-cell-depleted T cells, or PBMCs.

Method: immunoSEQ multiplex PCR; TCRdb's copy keeps in-frame clones and lacks some. The sample consists of about 180,000 clones, approximately 85% of them appearing once. The sample was PBMCs or T cells enriched from blood (not recorded which). The rearrangement links TRBV14 to TRBJ1-5; D uncertain. The clonotype was recovered from a woman between 18 and 30 years old who had recovered from COVID-19. Here the CDR3 DNA reads TGTGCCAGCAGCAAAACCAGCGGGCGGTTCGAGACCCAGCATTTT. Its translation is CASSKTSGRFETQHF.